The source of this T cell receptor (beta chain) is a study of T-cell reconstitution after alpha-beta-depleted transplantation in children. This clonotype was counted at least ten times. CDR1 and CDR2 from the germline V gene are SGHRS and YFSETQ. The trim removed 4 bases at V and 4 bases at J, leaving 2 bases unmatched. The CDR3 has 12 amino acids. Unique molecular identifiers were used to barcode this TCRbeta library. TCRdb re-called the PCR reads through MiXCR, storing one row per CDR3 protein. The sample has approximately 250,000 distinct CDR3 sequences, approximately 9.7% seen once. The sequences come from PBMCs from the stem cell graft donor, collected from the stem cell graft. The V gene is TRBV5-1, the J gene TRBJ2-7, with TRBD1 identical over 7 bases. The receptor's source is a human donor who donated a stem cell graft to a child with SCID. The CDR3 bases are TGCGCCAGCAGCCTGACAGGGTACGAGCAGTACTTC. Amino acids: CASSLTGYEQYF.